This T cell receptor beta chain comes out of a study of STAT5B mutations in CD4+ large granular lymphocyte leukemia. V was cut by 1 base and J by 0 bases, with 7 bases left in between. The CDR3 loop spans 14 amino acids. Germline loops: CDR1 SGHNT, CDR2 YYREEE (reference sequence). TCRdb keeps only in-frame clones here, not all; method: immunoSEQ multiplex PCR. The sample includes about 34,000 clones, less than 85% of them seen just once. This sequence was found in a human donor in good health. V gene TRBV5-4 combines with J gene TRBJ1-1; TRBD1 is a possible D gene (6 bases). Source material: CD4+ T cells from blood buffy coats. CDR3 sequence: CASSLPGVNTEAFF. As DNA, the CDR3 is TGTGCCAGCAGCTTGCCAGGGGTGAACACTGAAGCTTTCTTT.